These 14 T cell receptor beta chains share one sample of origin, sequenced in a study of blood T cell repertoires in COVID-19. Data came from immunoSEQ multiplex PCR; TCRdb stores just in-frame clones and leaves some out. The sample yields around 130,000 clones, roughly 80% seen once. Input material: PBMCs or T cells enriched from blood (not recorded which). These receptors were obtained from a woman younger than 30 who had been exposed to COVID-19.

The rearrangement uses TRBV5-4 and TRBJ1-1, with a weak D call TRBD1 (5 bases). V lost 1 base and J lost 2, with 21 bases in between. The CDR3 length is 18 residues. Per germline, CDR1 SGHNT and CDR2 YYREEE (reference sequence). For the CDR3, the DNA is TGTGCCAGCAGCTTGTTTAAGGGGAGGAAGACCATTAACACTGAAGCTTTCTTT. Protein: CASSLFKGRKTINTEAFF.

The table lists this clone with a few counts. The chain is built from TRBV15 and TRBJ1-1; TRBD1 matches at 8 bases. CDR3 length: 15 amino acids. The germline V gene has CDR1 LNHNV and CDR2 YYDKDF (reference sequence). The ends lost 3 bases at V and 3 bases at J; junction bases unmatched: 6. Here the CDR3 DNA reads TGTGCCACCAGCAGGGAGCAGGGGGCTTACACTGAAGCTTTCTTT. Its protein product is CATSREQGAYTEAFF.

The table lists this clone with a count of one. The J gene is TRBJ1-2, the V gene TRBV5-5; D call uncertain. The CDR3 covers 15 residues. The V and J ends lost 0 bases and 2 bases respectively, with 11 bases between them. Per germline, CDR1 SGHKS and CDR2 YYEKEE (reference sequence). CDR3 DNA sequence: TGTGCCAGCAGCTTGGGCCGACACTCCAACTATGGCTACACCTTC. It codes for CASSLGRHSNYGYTF.

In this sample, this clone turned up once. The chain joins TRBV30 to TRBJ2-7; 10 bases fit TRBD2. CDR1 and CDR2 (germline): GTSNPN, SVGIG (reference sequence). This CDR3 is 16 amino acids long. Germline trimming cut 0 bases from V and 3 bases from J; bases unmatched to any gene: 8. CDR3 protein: CAWSVTSGSQIYEQYF. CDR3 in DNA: TGTGCCTGGAGTGTGACTAGCGGGTCTCAAATCTACGAGCAGTACTTC. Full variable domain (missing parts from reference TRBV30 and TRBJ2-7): SQTIHQWPATLVQPVGSPLSLECTVEGTSNPNLYWYRQAAGRGLQLLFYSVGIGQISSEVPQNLSASRPQDRQFILSSKKLLLSDSGFYLCAWSVTSGSQIYEQYFGPGTRLTVT.

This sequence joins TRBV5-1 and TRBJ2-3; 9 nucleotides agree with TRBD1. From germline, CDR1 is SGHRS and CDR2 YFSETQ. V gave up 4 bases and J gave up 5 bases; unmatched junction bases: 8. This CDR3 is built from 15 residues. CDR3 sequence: CASSGGQGSVDTQYF. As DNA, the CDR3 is TGCGCCAGCAGCGGCGGACAGGGGTCGGTAGATACGCAGTATTTT.

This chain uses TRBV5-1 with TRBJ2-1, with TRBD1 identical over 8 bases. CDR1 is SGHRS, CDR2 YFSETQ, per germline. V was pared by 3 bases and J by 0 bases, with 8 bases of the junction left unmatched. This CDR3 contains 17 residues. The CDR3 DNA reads TGCGCCAGCAGCTCAACGACAGGGGTGACCTCCTACAATGAGCAGTTCTTC. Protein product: CASSSTTGVTSYNEQFF.

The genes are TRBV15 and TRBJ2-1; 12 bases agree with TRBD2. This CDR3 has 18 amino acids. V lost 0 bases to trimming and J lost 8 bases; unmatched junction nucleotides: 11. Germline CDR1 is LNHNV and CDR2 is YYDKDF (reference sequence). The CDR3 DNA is TGTGCCACCAGCAGAGACCTTCGGACTAGCGGGATCGAGGATGAGCAGTTCTTC. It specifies CATSRDLRTSGIEDEQFF.

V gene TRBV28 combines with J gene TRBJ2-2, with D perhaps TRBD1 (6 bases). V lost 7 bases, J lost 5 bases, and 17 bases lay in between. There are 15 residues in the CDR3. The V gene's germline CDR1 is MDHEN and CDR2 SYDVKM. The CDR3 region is CASTLRGRVTGELFF. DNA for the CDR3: TGTGCCAGCACTCTCAGGGGAAGGGTTACCGGGGAGCTGTTTTTT.

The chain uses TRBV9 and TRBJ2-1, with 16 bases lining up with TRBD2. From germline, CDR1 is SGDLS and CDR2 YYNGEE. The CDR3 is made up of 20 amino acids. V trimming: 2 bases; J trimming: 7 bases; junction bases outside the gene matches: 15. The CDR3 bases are TGTGCCAGCAGCGTGCACCCCGGGACTAGCGGGAGGGCCATCAATAATGAGCAGTTCTTC. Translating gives CASSVHPGTSGRAINNEQFF.

CDR3 coding DNA: TGTGCCAGCAGCCGGGCGGGACTAGAGGGCACAGATACGCAGTATTTT. Residues: CASSRAGLEGTDTQYF. The chain uses TRBV3-1 (or the pseudogene TRBV3-2) and TRBJ2-3, with TRBD2 matching 8 bases. Looked up from germline, CDR1 is LGHDT and CDR2 is YNNKEL (reference sequence). Germline trimming cut 4 bases from V and 1 base from J; bases unmatched to any gene: 7. The CDR3 runs to 16 residues.

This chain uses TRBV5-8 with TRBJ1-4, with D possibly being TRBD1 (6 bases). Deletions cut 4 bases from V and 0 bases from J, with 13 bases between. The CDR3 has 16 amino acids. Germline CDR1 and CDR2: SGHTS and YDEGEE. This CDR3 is CASSKGQTATNEKLFF. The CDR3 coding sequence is TGTGCCAGCAGCAAAGGACAGACTGCAACTAATGAAAAACTGTTTTTT.

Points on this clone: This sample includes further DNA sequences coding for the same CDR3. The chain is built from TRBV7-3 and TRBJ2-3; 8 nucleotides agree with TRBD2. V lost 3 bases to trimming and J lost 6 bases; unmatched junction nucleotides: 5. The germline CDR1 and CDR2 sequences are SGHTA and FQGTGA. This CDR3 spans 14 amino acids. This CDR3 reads CASSLTGGRDTQYF. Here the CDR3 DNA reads TGTGCCAGCAGCTTGACGGGAGGGCGGGATACGCAGTATTTT.

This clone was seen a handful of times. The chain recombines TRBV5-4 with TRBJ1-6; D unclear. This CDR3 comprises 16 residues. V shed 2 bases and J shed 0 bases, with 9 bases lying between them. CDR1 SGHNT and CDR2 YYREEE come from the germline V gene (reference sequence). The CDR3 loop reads CASSFLPSSYNSPLHF. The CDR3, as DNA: TGTGCCAGCAGCTTTCTTCCGAGCTCCTATAATTCACCCCTCCACTTT. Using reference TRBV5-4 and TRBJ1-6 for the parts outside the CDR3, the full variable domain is ETGVTQSPTHLIKTRGQQVTLRCSSQSGHNTVSWYQQALGQGPQFIFQYYREEENGRGNFPPRFSGLQFPNYSSELNVNALELDDSALYLCASSFLPSSYNSPLHFGNGTRLTVT.

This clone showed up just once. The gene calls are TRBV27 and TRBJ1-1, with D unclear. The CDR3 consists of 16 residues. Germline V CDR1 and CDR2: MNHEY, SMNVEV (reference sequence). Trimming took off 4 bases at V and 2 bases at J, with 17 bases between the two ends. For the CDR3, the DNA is TGTGCCAGCAGTTCAAAGTTGGGCCGGGGTAACACTGAAGCTTTCTTT. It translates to CASSSKLGRGNTEAFF.